The T cell receptor beta chain described here comes from a study of shared clonotypes between healthy human individuals. The CDR3 has 15 residues. Germline V gene data show CDR1 as LGHNA and CDR2 as YSLEER. V lost 10 bases and J lost 3, with 18 bases in between. The data were produced by immunoSEQ multiplex PCR, yet TCRdb's version contains in-frame clones alone and is incomplete. The data show approximately 1,000,000 clones, about four fifths seen once. This sequence was found in a man aged 18 to 35 in good health. Some clones in this sample may be carry-over from other donors' samples. This rearrangement joins TRBV4-3 to TRBJ2-2; D is tentatively TRBD1 or TRBD2 (5 bases each). Sequenced: memory CD4+ T cells from PBMCs. Subset given: CD45RA-negative fraction. The CDR3 bases are TGCGCCACCAAACGGGACCTCACATACACCGGGGAGCTGTTTTTT. Its protein is CATKRDLTYTGELFF.